This T cell receptor (beta chain) comes out of a study of T cell responses to AZD1222 COVID-19 vaccine. Whole-study results and caveats: After the peak T cell response, and only then, were repertoires sampled.

Germline V gene data show CDR1 as MDHEN and CDR2 as SYDVKM. The CDR3 spans 14 residues. Trimming took 6 bases from V and 2 from J, leaving 14 bases between them. A note on this clone: The antigen is undetermined.

TCRdb keeps only in-frame clones here, not all; method: immunoSEQ multiplex PCR. The data contain around 53,000 clones, approximately 85% of them singletons. The sample consisted of peripheral blood, taken on day 0 of MenACWY control vaccination. The receptor comes from an adult in good health. The chain has TRBV28 and TRBJ2-7; maybe TRBD2 (5 bases). The CDR3 DNA sequence: TGTGCCAGCAGCCTCCGGGGTCGGGCCTACGAGCAGTACTTC. Its protein is CASSLRGRAYEQYF.